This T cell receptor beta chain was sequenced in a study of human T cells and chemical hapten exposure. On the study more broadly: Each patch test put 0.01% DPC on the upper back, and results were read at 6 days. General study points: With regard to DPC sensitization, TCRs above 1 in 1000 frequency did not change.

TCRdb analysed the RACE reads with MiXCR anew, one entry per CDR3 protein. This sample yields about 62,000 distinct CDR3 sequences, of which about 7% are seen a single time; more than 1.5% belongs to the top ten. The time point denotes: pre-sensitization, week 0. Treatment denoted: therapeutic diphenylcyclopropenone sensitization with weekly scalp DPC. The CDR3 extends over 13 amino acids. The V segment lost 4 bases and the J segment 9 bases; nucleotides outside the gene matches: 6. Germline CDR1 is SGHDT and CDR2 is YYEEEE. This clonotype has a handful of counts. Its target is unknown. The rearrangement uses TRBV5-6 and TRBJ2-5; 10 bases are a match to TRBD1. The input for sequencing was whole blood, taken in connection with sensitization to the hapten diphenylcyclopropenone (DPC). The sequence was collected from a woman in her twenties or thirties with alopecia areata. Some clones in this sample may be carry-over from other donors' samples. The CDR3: CASSPDRGGPQYF. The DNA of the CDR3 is TGTGCCAGCAGCCCGGACAGGGGGGGGCCCCAGTACTTC.